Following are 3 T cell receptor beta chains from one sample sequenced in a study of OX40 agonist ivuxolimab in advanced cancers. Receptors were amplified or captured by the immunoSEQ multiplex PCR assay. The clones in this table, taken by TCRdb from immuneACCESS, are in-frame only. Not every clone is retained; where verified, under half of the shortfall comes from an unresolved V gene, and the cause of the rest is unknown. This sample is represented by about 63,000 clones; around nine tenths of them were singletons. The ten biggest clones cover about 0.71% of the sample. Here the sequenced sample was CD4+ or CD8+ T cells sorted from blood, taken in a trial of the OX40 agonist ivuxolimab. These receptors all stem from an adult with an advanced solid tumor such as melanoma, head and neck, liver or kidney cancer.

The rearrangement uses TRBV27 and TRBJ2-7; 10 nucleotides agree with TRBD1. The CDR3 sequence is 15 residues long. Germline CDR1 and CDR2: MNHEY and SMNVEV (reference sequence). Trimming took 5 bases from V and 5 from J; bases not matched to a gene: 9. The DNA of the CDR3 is TGTGCCAGCAGTACCAGAATCGGGACAGGGGACGAGCAGTACTTC. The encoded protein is CASSTRIGTGDEQYF.

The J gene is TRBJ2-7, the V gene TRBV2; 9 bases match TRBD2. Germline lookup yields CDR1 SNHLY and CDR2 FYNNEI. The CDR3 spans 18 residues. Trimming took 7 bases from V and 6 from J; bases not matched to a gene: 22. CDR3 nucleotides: TGTGCCAGCATCGGGCCTTTCGCGGGAGGGCCTCGCCTAGCCGAGCAGTACTTC. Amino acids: CASIGPFAGGPRLAEQYF.

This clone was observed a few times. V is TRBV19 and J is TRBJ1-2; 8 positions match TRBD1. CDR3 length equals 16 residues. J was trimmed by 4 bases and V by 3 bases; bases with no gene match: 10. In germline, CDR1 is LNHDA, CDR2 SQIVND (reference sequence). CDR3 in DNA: TGTGCCAGTAGTATGGCCCAGGGGGCGGGGAGCTATGGCTACACCTTC. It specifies CASSMAQGAGSYGYTF.